This is a list of T cell receptor beta chains from one sample in a study of cytomegalovirus exposure and HLA in healthy donors. Sequencing was performed with immunoSEQ multiplex PCR; in TCRdb, only in-frame clones are kept and a portion is missing. Found here are about 98,000 clones, roughly 90% of them singletons; the top ten hold about 6%. Sequenced sample: PBMCs. Receptor source: a man younger than 35 in good health and CMV-seropositive. Each CDR3 is given with its conserved first and last residue. The order of the fields is D gene, V gene, clone size, J gene, CDR3 DNA, CDR3 protein. D genes are given only for firm matches. Expanded clones get a size class; other rows say once, few or many, or leave the size out.

d_call: .; v_call: TRBV7-9; clone_size: .; j_call: TRBJ1-2; cdr3_nt: TGTGCCAGCAGCTTCGGCAGGGGTGGCTACACCTTC; cdr3_aa: CASSFGRGGYTF
d_call: TRBD2; v_call: TRBV7-2; clone_size: .; j_call: TRBJ2-2; cdr3_nt: TGTGCCAGCAGCTTAGCGTTGCGGGAGACCACCGGGGAGCTGTTTTTT; cdr3_aa: CASSLALRETTGELFF
d_call: TRBD1; v_call: TRBV5-1; clone_size: .; j_call: TRBJ2-5; cdr3_nt: TGCGCCAGCAGCTTCTGGACAGGAAGTGAGACCCAGTACTTC; cdr3_aa: CASSFWTGSETQYF
d_call: TRBD1; v_call: TRBV25-1; clone_size: once; j_call: TRBJ1-1; cdr3_nt: TGTGCCAGAAGCGAAGGGGGCGTCACTGAAGCTTTCTTT; cdr3_aa: CARSEGGVTEAFF
d_call: .; v_call: TRBV7-2; clone_size: .; j_call: TRBJ2-5; cdr3_nt: TGTGCCAGCAGCTTAGCAGGGGTAGAGACCCAGTACTTC; cdr3_aa: CASSLAGVETQYF
d_call: TRBD1; v_call: TRBV15; clone_size: .; j_call: TRBJ2-1; cdr3_nt: TGTGCCACCAGCGGGACAGGGTGGCAGTTCTTC; cdr3_aa: CATSGTGWQFF
d_call: TRBD1; v_call: TRBV28; clone_size: .; j_call: TRBJ2-1; cdr3_nt: TGTGCCAGCAGTCTCAAGACAGGGGTTTCGGCGGGCCTCTCCTACAATGAGCAGTTCTTC; cdr3_aa: CASSLKTGVSAGLSYNEQFF
d_call: .; v_call: TRBV7-9; clone_size: .; j_call: TRBJ1-1; cdr3_nt: TGTGCCAGCAGCTTCGGGGGGAACAGGGCGTTCGACACTGAAGCTTTCTTT; cdr3_aa: CASSFGGNRAFDTEAFF
d_call: TRBD1; v_call: TRBV5-8; clone_size: .; j_call: TRBJ2-3; cdr3_nt: TGTGCCAGCAGCTTGGGGAATTGGGGACAGGGGGTGAGCACAGATACGCAGTATTTT; cdr3_aa: CASSLGNWGQGVSTDTQYF
d_call: TRBD1; v_call: TRBV5-1; clone_size: .; j_call: TRBJ2-2; cdr3_nt: TGCGCCAGCAGCGACCGACAGGGAGCGGGGGAGCTGTTTTTT; cdr3_aa: CASSDRQGAGELFF
d_call: TRBD1; v_call: TRBV15; clone_size: .; j_call: TRBJ2-3; cdr3_nt: TGTGCCACCAGCAGAGAAGACAGGGGTTTTAGCACAGATACGCAGTATTTT; cdr3_aa: CATSREDRGFSTDTQYF
d_call: .; v_call: TRBV7-2; clone_size: .; j_call: TRBJ1-1; cdr3_nt: TGTGCCAGCAGCTTAGACAGGATGAACACTGAAGCTTTCTTT; cdr3_aa: CASSLDRMNTEAFF
d_call: TRBD1; v_call: TRBV5-6; clone_size: .; j_call: TRBJ1-1; cdr3_nt: TGTGCCAGCAGCTTCCGTGACAGGGTGAACACTGAAGCTTTCTTT; cdr3_aa: CASSFRDRVNTEAFF
d_call: .; v_call: TRBV29-1; clone_size: .; j_call: TRBJ1-4; cdr3_nt: TGCAGCGTCCATATCCAGGCGATCCTGTTTTTT; cdr3_aa: CSVHIQAILFF
d_call: .; v_call: TRBV21-1; clone_size: .; j_call: TRBJ1-5; cdr3_nt: TGTGCCAGCAGCAAAAAGATAAACCGGGACAGCCTCAATCAGCCCCAGCATTTT; cdr3_aa: CASSKKINRDSLNQPQHF
d_call: TRBD1; v_call: TRBV25-1; clone_size: .; j_call: TRBJ1-2; cdr3_nt: TGTGCCAGCAGTGAATATAACAGGGGGCGGGCCTATGGCTACACCTTC; cdr3_aa: CASSEYNRGRAYGYTF
d_call: TRBD1; v_call: TRBV4-3; clone_size: once; j_call: TRBJ2-1; cdr3_nt: TGCGCCAGCAGCCAAGATCCTGGGACAGGGTCGTTCGTTGAGCAGTTCTTC; cdr3_aa: CASSQDPGTGSFVEQFF
d_call: TRBD1; v_call: TRBV2; clone_size: .; j_call: TRBJ2-2; cdr3_nt: TGTGCCAGCAGGGCGGGACAGGGACCCGGGGAGCTGTTTTTT; cdr3_aa: CASRAGQGPGELFF
d_call: TRBD1; v_call: TRBV7-9; clone_size: .; j_call: TRBJ2-5; cdr3_nt: TGTGCCAGCAGCTCGAGGACAGGGGGATTCCAAGAGACCCAGTACTTC; cdr3_aa: CASSSRTGGFQETQYF
d_call: .; v_call: TRBV4-1; clone_size: few; j_call: TRBJ1-6; cdr3_nt: TGCGCCAGCAGCCAAGAGAGGCAGCCCATCCACTTT; cdr3_aa: CASSQERQPIHF
d_call: TRBD2; v_call: TRBV2; clone_size: .; j_call: TRBJ2-2; cdr3_nt: TGTGCCAGCAGTGATAGCGGGGGGGCCTACACCGGGGAGCTGTTTTTT; cdr3_aa: CASSDSGGAYTGELFF
d_call: .; v_call: TRBV9; clone_size: .; j_call: TRBJ2-7; cdr3_nt: TGTGCCAGCAGCCCAGGACAGATCTCCTACGAGCAGTACTTC; cdr3_aa: CASSPGQISYEQYF
d_call: TRBD2; v_call: TRBV6-1; clone_size: .; j_call: TRBJ2-7; cdr3_nt: TGTGCCAGCAGTGAAGGGACTAGCGGGGCCTACGAGCAGTACTTC; cdr3_aa: CASSEGTSGAYEQYF
d_call: .; v_call: TRBV7-2; clone_size: .; j_call: TRBJ2-5; cdr3_nt: TGTGCCAGCAGCTTAGCGCTTGGAGAGGAGACCCAGTACTTC; cdr3_aa: CASSLALGEETQYF
d_call: TRBD2; v_call: TRBV5-4; clone_size: .; j_call: TRBJ2-5; cdr3_nt: TGTGCCAGCACTGCATTAGCGGGAACCTTAGGGGAGACCCAGTACTTC; cdr3_aa: CASTALAGTLGETQYF
d_call: .; v_call: TRBV27; clone_size: .; j_call: TRBJ1-6; cdr3_nt: TGTGCCAGCAGTTTATCCCAGGGTTCACCCCTCCACTTT; cdr3_aa: CASSLSQGSPLHF